This entry lists 23 T cell receptor beta chains sequenced from one sample in a study of T cell responses to AZD1222 COVID-19 vaccine. The data were produced by immunoSEQ multiplex PCR, yet TCRdb's version contains in-frame clones alone and is incomplete. The sample records roughly 110,000 clones, 84% being singletons. The sequenced sample was peripheral blood, obtained on day 0 of AZD1222 vaccination. The receptors originated from an adult in good health.

This chain connects TRBV28 to TRBJ1-2; D ambiguous. Trimming pared 5 bases from V and 8 bases from J, leaving 15 bases between. The CDR3 contains 13 residues. The germline V gene has CDR1 MDHEN and CDR2 SYDVKM. This CDR3 is CASSQFRDAGYTF. The CDR3 nucleotides are TGTGCCAGCAGTCAATTTCGCGATGCGGGCTACACCTTC.

The rearrangement joins TRBV11-1 to TRBJ2-5; unclear D gene. V was cut by 2 bases and J by 2 bases, with 6 bases left in between. This CDR3 is 13 amino acids long. From germline, CDR1 is SGHAT and CDR2 FQDESV (reference sequence). The CDR3 nucleotides are TGTGCCAGCAGCTTATCAGGACAAGAGACCCAGTACTTC. Translated: CASSLSGQETQYF.

The J gene is TRBJ2-7, the V gene TRBV7-8, with D possibly TRBD2 on 5 matching bases. The germline V gene encodes CDR1 SGHVS and CDR2 FQNEAQ. The CDR3 loop spans 14 amino acids. V lost 1 base and J lost 2, with 9 bases in between. The CDR3: CASSLGRTTYEQYF. Here the CDR3 DNA reads TGTGCCAGCAGCTTAGGGAGGACCACCTACGAGCAGTACTTC.

J is TRBJ1-3 and V is TRBV15; D is unresolved. The CDR3 is 15 residues long. Deletions cut 4 bases from V and 0 bases from J, with 10 bases between. Germline CDR1 and CDR2: LNHNV and YYDKDF (reference sequence). The CDR3: CATSKRTSSGNTIYF. CDR3 bases: TGTGCCACCAGCAAGAGGACGAGCTCTGGAAACACCATATATTTT.

The V call is TRBV18, the J call TRBJ1-6, with D uncertain. Trimming removed 3 bases from V and 8 bases from J, with 14 bases in between. Germline assignment: CDR1 KGHSH and CDR2 LQKENI. The CDR3 runs 15 residues. CDR3 sequence (DNA): TGTGCCAGCTCACCTGCGGCCCTAAAGGATTCACCCCTCCACTTT. This translates into CASSPAALKDSPLHF.

The V and J genes are TRBV28 and TRBJ2-2; 11 positions match TRBD2. Germline assignment: CDR1 MDHEN and CDR2 SYDVKM. Losses at the gene ends were 6 bases for V and 5 bases for J; bases not matched to a gene: 5. The CDR3 sequence is 15 residues long. CDR3: CASSLTSGKTGELFF. The CDR3, as DNA: TGTGCCAGCAGCCTGACTAGCGGGAAGACCGGGGAGCTGTTTTTT.

The chain carries TRBV7-2 and TRBJ2-7; no reliable D call. CDR1 is SGHTA, CDR2 FQGNSA, per germline. The CDR3 runs 14 residues. V lost 1 base, J lost 5 bases, and 12 bases lay in between. The CDR3 sequence is CASSLGVRIDEQYF. Here the CDR3 DNA reads TGTGCCAGCAGCTTAGGTGTCAGAATCGACGAGCAGTACTTC.

The J gene is TRBJ2-7, the V gene TRBV25-1; 9 bases match TRBD1. The V and J ends lost 5 bases and 0 bases, in that order; junction bases with no gene match: 5. The CDR3 sequence is 15 residues long. Germline V gene lookup returns CDR1 MGHDK and CDR2 SYGVNS. The CDR3 nucleotides read TGTGCCAGCAGTCCGAGACAGGGGGGCTCCTACGAGCAGTACTTC. Protein: CASSPRQGGSYEQYF.

This clone was observed a single time. The chain couples TRBV24-1 to TRBJ1-2, with 7 positions matching TRBD1. The CDR3 spans 14 residues. V trimming: 7 bases; J trimming: 5 bases; junction bases outside the gene matches: 9. In germline, CDR1 is KGHDR, CDR2 SFDVKD. CDR3: CATSPAGQLYGYTF. The CDR3 DNA follows: TGTGCCACCAGCCCGGCGGGACAGCTTTATGGCTACACCTTC.

The chain couples TRBV5-1 to TRBJ2-6, with 9 bases identical to TRBD1. The germline gives CDR1 SGHRS, CDR2 YFSETQ. CDR3 size: 17 residues. V was clipped by 5 bases and J by 4 bases; unmatched bases: 10. CDR3 amino acids: CASRRIYRGQGANVLTF. CDR3 sequence (DNA): TGCGCCAGCAGGCGTATATACAGGGGGCAAGGGGCCAACGTCCTGACTTTC.

This clone was seen a few times. V usage is TRBV7-9 and J usage is TRBJ2-3; weak D call: TRBD2 (5 bases). V was pared by 5 bases and J by 2 bases, with 14 bases between. Germline V CDR1 and CDR2: SEHNR, FQNEAQ (reference sequence). The CDR3 contains 15 residues. Here the CDR3 reads CASSPSREPTDTQYF. The CDR3 DNA reads as TGTGCCAGCAGCCCAAGTCGGGAACCCACAGATACGCAGTATTTT. The full variable domain, its missing parts supplied by reference TRBV7-9 and TRBJ2-3, is DTGVSQNPRHKITKRGQNVTFRCDPISEHNRLYWYRQTLGQGPEFLTYFQNEAQLEKSRLLSDRFSAERPKGSFSTLEIQRTEQGDSAMYLCASSPSREPTDTQYFGPGTRLTVL.

The chain recombines TRBV28 with TRBJ1-1; TRBD1 might be the D (5 bases). With 5 bases removed from V and 2 bases from J, the gap between germline ends came to 9 bases. This CDR3 contains 13 residues. Germline V gives CDR1 MDHEN, CDR2 SYDVKM. The CDR3 DNA is TGTGCCAGCAGTCGGGGCGCCAACACTGAAGCTTTCTTT. Translation: CASSRGANTEAFF.

This clone was counted a few times. Other DNA sequences within the sample encode an identical CDR3. V is TRBV3-1 (or the pseudogene TRBV3-2) and J is TRBJ1-2; D remains unclear. This CDR3 region has 13 residues. The V end lost 0 bases, the J end lost 8 bases, and 10 bases lay between the germline ends. In germline, CDR1 is LGHDT, CDR2 YNNKEL (reference sequence). The CDR3 spells CASSQDRGRGYTF. As DNA, the CDR3 is TGTGCCAGCAGCCAAGATCGGGGAAGAGGCTACACCTTC.

The rearrangement joins TRBV9 to TRBJ2-5; D possibly matches TRBD1 or TRBD2 (5 bases each). The CDR3 is made up of 16 amino acids. Germline lookup yields CDR1 SGDLS and CDR2 YYNGEE. Trimming left V 4 bases short and J 1 base short, with 17 bases between. CDR3 sequence reads: CASSHPKVGTQETQYF. CDR3 DNA sequence: TGTGCCAGCAGCCACCCCAAGGTGGGGACCCAAGAGACCCAGTACTTC. The full variable domain, with the rest looked up from reference TRBV9 and TRBJ2-5, is DSGVTQTPKHLITATGQRVTLRCSPRSGDLSVYWYQQSLDQGLQFLIQYYNGEERAKGNILERFSAQQFPDLHSELNLSSLELGDSALYFCASSHPKVGTQETQYFGPGTRLLVL.

This clone was picked up a small number of times. The chain combines TRBV7-8 with TRBJ2-5, with 8 nucleotides matching TRBD2. Germline lookup yields CDR1 SGHVS and CDR2 FQNEAQ. The CDR3 loop spans 17 amino acids. V trimming: 5 bases; J trimming: 4 bases; junction bases outside the gene matches: 15. CDR3 sequence: CASSKGTRTGVGETQYF. The CDR3 DNA follows: TGTGCCAGCAGCAAAGGGACTAGGACGGGAGTTGGAGAGACCCAGTACTTC.

V usage is TRBV11-1 and J usage is TRBJ2-5; D possibly matches TRBD1 or TRBD2 (5 bases each). Trimming pared 0 bases from V and 5 bases from J, leaving 16 bases between. Looked up from germline, CDR1 is SGHAT and CDR2 is FQDESV (reference sequence). This CDR3 spans 16 amino acids. CDR3 bases: TGTGCCAGCAGCTTAGCTTGGGGGAGTCACCCGGAGACCCAGTACTTC. Protein: CASSLAWGSHPETQYF.

The J gene is TRBJ2-3, the V gene TRBV2; possibly TRBD1 for D (5 bases). CDR1 and CDR2 (germline): SNHLY, FYNNEI. This CDR3 region has 14 residues. The V end was cut by 10 bases, the J end by 1 base, with 15 bases between. This chain's CDR3 is CATIGQGGTDTQYF. The CDR3 DNA follows: TGTGCCACAATTGGACAAGGCGGCACAGATACGCAGTATTTT.

The V and J genes are TRBV5-6 and TRBJ1-4; the D is unclear. Germline V gives CDR1 SGHDT, CDR2 YYEEEE. The V and J ends lost 2 bases and 4 bases respectively, with 9 bases between them. The CDR3 is made up of 14 amino acids. The CDR3, as DNA: TGTGCCAGCAGCTTACGCGGAAATAATGAAAAACTGTTTTTT. This encodes CASSLRGNNEKLFF.

This chain uses TRBV5-1 with TRBJ1-2; perhaps TRBD1 as D (5 bases). V was trimmed by 0 bases and J by 9 bases, leaving 24 bases between them. The CDR3 sequence is 17 residues long. Germline lookup yields CDR1 SGHRS and CDR2 YFSETQ. The CDR3 reads CASSLAVSGQGVESYTF. For the CDR3, the DNA is TGCGCCAGCAGCTTGGCCGTCTCAGGGCAGGGTGTCGAGAGCTACACCTTC. Variable domain in full (rest from reference TRBV5-1 and TRBJ1-2): KAGVTQTPRYLIKTRGQQVTLSCSPISGHRSVSWYQQTPGQGLQFLFEYFSETQRNKGNFPGRFSGRQFSNSRSEMNVSTLELGDSALYLCASSLAVSGQGVESYTFGSGTRLTVV.

This sequence joins TRBV6-1 and TRBJ1-2, with D possibly TRBD1 on 6 matching bases. The germline gives CDR1 MNHNS, CDR2 SASEGT. Trimming shortened V by 1 base and J by 6 bases, and 18 bases separated the two germline ends. The CDR3 loop spans 16 amino acids. CDR3 amino acids: CASSEGGGANLDGYTF. DNA for the CDR3: TGTGCCAGCAGTGAAGGTGGGGGCGCAAATTTAGATGGCTACACCTTC.

This clone has just a few counts. The chain joins TRBV19 to TRBJ1-1, with D possibly being TRBD1 (5 bases). Germline V lookup: CDR1 LNHDA, CDR2 SQIVND (reference sequence). There are 15 residues in the CDR3. The germline V and J ends were trimmed by 6 bases and 0 bases, with 14 bases remaining between them. Written as DNA, the CDR3 is TGTGCCAGTAGCGCCGCGGGGGACTTGAACACTGAAGCTTTCTTT. Translation: CASSAAGDLNTEAFF.

This sequence joins TRBV6-5 and TRBJ1-5; 7 bases line up with TRBD1. J gave up 4 bases and V 5 bases, and 8 bases lay outside the gene matches. Germline loops: CDR1 MNHEY, CDR2 SVGAGI. CDR3 length: 15 residues. The CDR3: CASSTRQGGNQPQHF. Written as DNA, the CDR3 is TGTGCCAGCAGTACCCGACAGGGAGGGAATCAGCCCCAGCATTTT.

The V and J genes are TRBV6-1 and TRBJ1-6, with unresolved D. Trimming took 1 base from V and 5 from J, leaving 3 bases between them. The CDR3 consists of 13 residues. Germline CDR1 and CDR2: MNHNS and SASEGT. CDR3 bases: TGTGCCAGCAGTGAAGTAAATAATTCACCCCTCCACTTT. It specifies CASSEVNNSPLHF.